A selection of T cell receptor beta chains follows, all from one sample in a study of blood T cell repertoires in COVID-19. Only in-frame clones appear in the TCRdb table, and some are missing; sequencing was by immunoSEQ multiplex PCR. Of approximately 250,000 clones listed, roughly four fifths are singletons. Specimen: PBMCs or T cells enriched from blood (not recorded which). Receptors originate from a man in his thirties or forties with acute COVID-19. The CDR3 runs from the conserved cysteine through the conserved F or W. A D gene is named only where the DNA matches it firmly. Clone size is shown for a subset of rows, as once, few, many or a class of expanded clone.

J gene | V gene | D gene | clone size | CDR3 protein | CDR3 DNA
TRBJ1-2 | TRBV7-9 | - | - | CASSFNNVDSGYTF | TGTGCCAGCAGTTTTAATAACGTTGACAGTGGCTACACCTTC
TRBJ2-1 | TRBV5-4 | - | - | CASSRGGPTGQQFF | TGTGCCAGCAGCAGGGGGGGACCAACGGGACAGCAGTTCTTC
TRBJ2-2 | TRBV11-2 | - | - | CASSATTKANTGELFF | TGTGCCAGCAGCGCAACTACGAAAGCGAACACCGGGGAGCTGTTTTTT
TRBJ2-1 | TRBV3-1/TRBV3-2 | - | - | CASSQDSSGWYNEQFF | TGTGCCAGCAGCCAAGACTCCAGCGGATGGTACAATGAGCAGTTCTTC
TRBJ1-1 | TRBV27 | - | - | CASSFAQWTEAFF | TGTGCCAGCAGTTTTGCTCAGTGGACTGAAGCTTTCTTT
TRBJ2-4 | TRBV6-5 | - | - | CTSSPTGGGNIQYF | TGTACCAGCAGTCCCACAGGGGGGGGAAACATTCAGTACTTC
TRBJ1-2 | TRBV18 | TRBD1 | - | CASSSRGQTNYGYTF | TGTGCCAGCTCATCGAGGGGGCAGACTAACTATGGCTACACCTTC
TRBJ1-2 | TRBV29-1 | - | - | CSAESGNGYTF | TGCAGCGCGGAGTCCGGGAACGGCTACACCTTC
TRBJ2-3 | TRBV5-1 | - | - | CASSTVGGTDTQYF | TGTGCCAGCAGTACAGTCGGGGGCACAGATACGCAGTATTTT
TRBJ1-3 | TRBV5-1 | - | few | CASTGAGNTIYF | TGCGCCAGCACAGGGGCAGGAAACACCATATATTTT
TRBJ1-1 | TRBV5-1 | - | many | CASSTIPGLATEAFF | TGCGCCAGCAGCACCATTCCAGGGCTGGCCACTGAAGCTTTCTTT
TRBJ2-1 | TRBV7-3 | - | - | CASSLSRVVNNEQFF | TGTGCCAGCAGCTTAAGCAGGGTAGTCAACAATGAGCAGTTCTTC
TRBJ2-1 | TRBV24-1 | TRBD2 | - | CATGGDPNEQFF | TGTGCCACCGGGGGGGACCCCAATGAGCAGTTCTTC
TRBJ1-2 | TRBV24-1 | - | - | CATSDLGPGYTF | TGTGCCACCAGTGACCTGGGCCCTGGCTACACCTTC
TRBJ1-6 | TRBV13 | - | - | CASSLGATAGNSPLHF | TGTGCCAGCAGCTTAGGGGCGACAGCAGGGAATTCACCCCTCCACTTT
TRBJ1-6 | TRBV2 | TRBD1 | - | CASRERGQGLSPLHF | TGTGCCAGCAGGGAACGGGGACAGGGTTTATCACCCCTCCACTTT
TRBJ2-2 | TRBV28 | TRBD1 | - | CASWTGPTGELFF | TGTGCCAGCTGGACAGGGCCCACCGGGGAGCTGTTTTTT
TRBJ1-5 | TRBV7-9 | - | - | CASSFGQSLNQPQHF | TGTGCCAGCAGCTTTGGACAGAGCCTCAATCAGCCCCAGCATTTT
TRBJ2-5 | TRBV6-6 | TRBD2 | - | CASTRLAEGGTQYF | TGTGCCAGCACCCGACTAGCGGAGGGAGGGACCCAGTACTTC
TRBJ1-1 | TRBV7-9 | TRBD1 | once | CASSLTGVNTEAFF | TGTGCCAGCAGCTTAACAGGGGTGAACACTGAAGCTTTCTTT
TRBJ1-6 | TRBV19 | TRBD1 | - | CASRDRAGNSPLHF | TGTGCCAGTAGGGACAGGGCCGGGAATTCACCCCTCCACTTT
TRBJ1-6 | TRBV5-5 | TRBD1 | - | CASSAAHPPGTAHSPLHF | TGTGCCAGCAGCGCAGCGCACCCCCCCGGGACAGCCCATTCACCCCTCCACTTT
TRBJ1-6 | TRBV11-2 | TRBD1 | - | CASSRTGNSPLHF | TGTGCCAGCAGCCGGACAGGGAATTCACCCCTCCACTTT
TRBJ2-1 | TRBV4-2 | TRBD2 | once | CASSPRGLGSLNEQFF | TGTGCCAGCAGCCCCCGGGGACTAGGGAGCCTCAATGAGCAGTTCTTC
TRBJ1-2 | TRBV6-6 | TRBD1 | - | CASRSTGVWGYTF | TGTGCCAGCAGATCGACAGGGGTCTGGGGCTACACCTTC
TRBJ1-4 | TRBV19 | TRBD1 | - | CASTPQGINEKLFF | TGTGCCAGTACCCCACAGGGGATTAATGAAAAACTGTTTTTT
TRBJ1-2 | TRBV5-1 | TRBD1 | - | CASSRDRTYGYTF | TGCGCCAGCAGCCGGGACAGAACTTATGGCTACACCTTC
TRBJ1-1 | TRBV28 | TRBD1 | - | CASRTGVRIEAFF | TGTGCCAGCAGGACAGGGGTTAGGATTGAAGCTTTCTTT
TRBJ1-6 | TRBV30 | - | - | CAWSIANNSPLHF | TGTGCCTGGAGTATAGCTAATAATTCACCCCTCCACTTT
TRBJ2-4 | TRBV4-2 | - | - | CASSQRDTAANIQYF | TGTGCCAGCAGCCAACGGGACACCGCAGCAAACATTCAGTACTTC
TRBJ2-3 | TRBV24-1 | - | - | CATSVRERDTQYF | TGTGCCACCAGTGTCCGGGAAAGGGATACGCAGTATTTT
TRBJ2-3 | TRBV18 | TRBD2 | - | CASSPSEVAGGSTDTQYF | TGTGCCAGCTCACCCTCGGAGGTAGCGGGGGGTAGCACAGATACGCAGTATTTT